A selection of T cell receptor beta chains follows, all from one sample in a study of post-analysis software for immune sequencing data. MiXCR was run by TCRdb on the PCR reads, yielding one entry per CDR3 protein. The table records roughly 650,000 distinct CDR3 sequences, around 64% of them present only once. The specimen was blood. These TCRs come from a girl aged 2 to 9 with multiple sclerosis. CDR3s include the opening cysteine and the closing phenylalanine or tryptophan. D genes are given only for firm matches. Rows may omit the clone size; those that give it use once, few, many or a size class.

j_call clone_size d_call v_call cdr3_nt cdr3_aa
TRBJ2-3 few . TRBV6-4 TGTGCCAGCAGTGATGTCCCGGGGGCCGGCACAGATACGCAGTATTTT CASSDVPGAGTDTQYF
TRBJ2-7 . . TRBV5-1 TGCGCCAGCCAAGGGTACGTCTCCTACGAGCAGTACTTC CASQGYVSYEQYF
TRBJ2-7 few . TRBV6-5 TGTGCCAGCAGTTACTCAGCCCCCACTAGGCTGATCGGTCCCTACGAGCAGTACTTC CASSYSAPTRLIGPYEQYF
TRBJ2-7 . TRBD2 TRBV6-7 TGTGCCAGCAGCCATTATGTAGCGGGACGTGCGCGGGAGCAGTACTTC CASSHYVAGRAREQYF
TRBJ2-3 . TRBD2 TRBV20-1 TGCAGTGCGCGGACTAGCGGGGGGGTCGATACGCAGTATTTT CSARTSGGVDTQYF
TRBJ1-2 . . TRBV29-1 TGCAGCGTTGACGGCAGGGCCATGGATCAAAACTATGGCTACACCTTC CSVDGRAMDQNYGYTF
TRBJ2-3 . . TRBV7-9 TGTGCCAGCAGCCCAGTGGGGCGCGATACGCAGTATTTT CASSPVGRDTQYF
TRBJ2-3 . TRBD2 TRBV20-1 TGCAGTGCGGAGCGGGGGCCCAGCACAGATACGCAGTATTTT CSAERGPSTDTQYF
TRBJ2-1 . TRBD1 TRBV27 TGTGCCAGCAGCCTTACACGGACAGGGGGCAATGAGCAGTTCTTC CASSLTRTGGNEQFF
TRBJ2-1 few . TRBV3-1 TGTGCCAGCAGCCAAGAAGGTGCTTCACATGAGCAGTTCTTC CASSQEGASHEQFF